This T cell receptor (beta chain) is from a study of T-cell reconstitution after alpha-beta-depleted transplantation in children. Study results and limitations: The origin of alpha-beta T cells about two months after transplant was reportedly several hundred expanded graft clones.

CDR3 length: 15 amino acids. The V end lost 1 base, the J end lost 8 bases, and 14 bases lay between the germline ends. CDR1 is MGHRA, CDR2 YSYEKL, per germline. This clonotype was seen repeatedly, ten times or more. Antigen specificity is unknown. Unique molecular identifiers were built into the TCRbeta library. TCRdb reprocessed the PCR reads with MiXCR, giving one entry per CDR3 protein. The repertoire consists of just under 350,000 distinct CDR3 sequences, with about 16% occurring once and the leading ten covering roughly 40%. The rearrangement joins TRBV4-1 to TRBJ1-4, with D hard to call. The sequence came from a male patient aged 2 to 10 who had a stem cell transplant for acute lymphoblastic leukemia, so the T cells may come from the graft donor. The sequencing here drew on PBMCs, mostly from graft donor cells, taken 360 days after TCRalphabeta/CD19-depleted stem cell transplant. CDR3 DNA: TGCGCCAGCAGCCAAGGGGTCCTTCGGGAGGAAAAACTGTTTTTT. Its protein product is CASSQGVLREEKLFF.